This T cell receptor (beta chain) was profiled in a study of siplizumab effects on memory and regulatory T cells. Germline V gene sequence: CDR1 MDHEN, CDR2 SYDVKM. Trimming took off 2 bases at V and 6 bases at J, with 17 bases between the two ends. The CDR3 totals 15 residues. Here immunoSEQ multiplex PCR was the method, and the copy in TCRdb shows in-frame clones only, minus some. This table holds approximately 97,000 clones, around nine tenths found once. The chain has TRBV28 and TRBJ2-7, with D perhaps matching TRBD1 (6 bases). The TCR sequence derives from a human donor in good health. Sequencing used CD4+ T cells sorted from blood. The CDR3 spells CASSLGDRYSSEQYF. As DNA, the CDR3 is TGTGCCAGCAGTTTAGGCGACAGGTACTCATCCGAGCAGTACTTC.